The source of this T cell receptor beta chain is a study of T cells after yellow fever vaccination. Study in general: Fractions with few cells were prepared using SMART-Seq v4 Ultra Low Input.

Trimming took off 10 bases at V and 2 bases at J, with 26 bases between the two ends. The CDR3 spans 17 residues. CDR1 LGHDT and CDR2 YNNKEL come from the germline V gene (reference sequence). TCR cDNA was made by 5'RACE template switching, adding a universal primer site and UMIs. TCRdb reanalysed the 5' RACE reads using MiXCR and keeps one entry per CDR3 protein. The sample records 450,000 to 550,000 distinct CDR3 sequences, just over 20% being singletons. The specimen comprised PBMCs, sampled approximately 22 days after the first yellow fever vaccination. The source of this sequence is a young man who received the YFV17D yellow fever vaccine. The genes are TRBV3-1 and TRBJ2-5, with TRBD2 as a possible D gene (6 bases). CDR3 sequence: CATSKVVIAVSQETQYF. In DNA, the CDR3 is TGTGCCACCTCCAAGGTAGTGATAGCGGTGTCACAAGAGACCCAGTACTTC.